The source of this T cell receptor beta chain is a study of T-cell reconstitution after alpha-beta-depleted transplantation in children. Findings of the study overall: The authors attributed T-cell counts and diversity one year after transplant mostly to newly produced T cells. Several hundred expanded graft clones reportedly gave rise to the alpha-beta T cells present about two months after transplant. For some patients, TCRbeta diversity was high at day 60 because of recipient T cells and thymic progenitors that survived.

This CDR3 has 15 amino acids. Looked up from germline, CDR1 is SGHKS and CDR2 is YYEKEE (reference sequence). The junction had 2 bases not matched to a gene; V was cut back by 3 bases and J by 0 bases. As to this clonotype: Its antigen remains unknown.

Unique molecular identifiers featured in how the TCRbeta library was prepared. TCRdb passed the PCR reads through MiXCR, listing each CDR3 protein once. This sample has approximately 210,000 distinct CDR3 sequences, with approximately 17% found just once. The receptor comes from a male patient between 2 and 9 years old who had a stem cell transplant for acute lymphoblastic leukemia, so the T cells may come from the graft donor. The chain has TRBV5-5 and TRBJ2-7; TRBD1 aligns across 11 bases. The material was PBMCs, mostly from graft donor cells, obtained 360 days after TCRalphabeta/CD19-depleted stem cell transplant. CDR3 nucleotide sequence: TGTGCCAGCAGCTGGACAGGGGGCGCCTCCTACGAGCAGTACTTC. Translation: CASSWTGGASYEQYF.